Presented here are 15 T cell receptor beta chains from one specimen sequenced in a study of post-analysis software for immune sequencing data. Whole-study results and caveats: The five TRBV segments detected at higher frequency in patients than in controls included TRBV5-6, TRBV5-1 and TRBV20-1.

Antigen specificity for these receptors is unknown. cDNA libraries of TCR beta carried unique molecular identifiers. One entry per CDR3 protein results from TCRdb running MiXCR on the PCR reads. Altogether roughly 870,000 distinct CDR3 sequences are present, about 53% being singletons, with the ten largest covering about 4.5%. Material: blood. The receptors shown here come from a girl between 10 and 17 years old with multiple sclerosis.

This clonotype was observed a few times. The chain recombines TRBV12-3 or TRBV12-4 with TRBJ2-1, with 10 bases lining up with TRBD2. The CDR3 has 17 residues. V dropped 8 bases and J dropped 2; count of bases not matched to a gene: 12. CDR3 sequence: CASSKRGGQGAYNEQFF. CDR3 DNA sequence: TGTGCCAGCTCTAAGCGGGGGGGCCAAGGTGCCTACAATGAGCAGTTCTTC.

The chain joins TRBV20-1 to TRBJ2-4; 8 bases agree with TRBD1. This CDR3 spans 18 amino acids. CDR1 is DFQATT, CDR2 SNEGSKA, per germline (reference sequence). V trimming: 5 bases; J trimming: 3 bases; junction bases outside the gene matches: 18. For the CDR3, the DNA is TGCAGTGCTCCTCCGACAGGGGAGGTAACCGGGGGCAAAAACATTCAGTACTTC. Its translation: CSAPPTGEVTGGKNIQYF.

This clonotype occurred a few times. CDR3 DNA: TGTGCCAGCAGCCGACTCGGGGGGGCGTGGGAGCAGTTCTTC. This gives the protein CASSRLGGAWEQFF. The chain carries TRBV14 and TRBJ2-1; TRBD2 matches at 8 bases. The trim removed 4 bases at V and 10 bases at J, leaving 9 bases unmatched. The CDR3 loop spans 14 amino acids. The germline V gene encodes CDR1 SGHDN and CDR2 FVKESK.

The chain carries TRBV5-5 and TRBJ2-5; D not resolved. V lost 2 bases, J lost 4 bases, and 18 bases lay in between. Germline assignment: CDR1 SGHKS and CDR2 YYEKEE (reference sequence). This CDR3 has 16 residues. The DNA for the CDR3 is TGTGCCAGCAGCTTAGATTTGGGGTTAGGCCGAGAGACCCAGTACTTC. Residues: CASSLDLGLGRETQYF.

The chain is built from TRBV3-1 and TRBJ2-1, with D possibly matching TRBD2 (6 bases). The germline V and J ends were trimmed by 2 bases and 12 bases, with 14 bases remaining between them. In germline, CDR1 is LGHDT, CDR2 YNNKEL (reference sequence). The CDR3 has 13 residues. CDR3 in amino acids: CASSQKWGGGQFF. For the CDR3, the DNA is TGTGCCAGCAGCCAAAAATGGGGAGGTGGGCAGTTCTTC.

J is TRBJ1-5 and V is TRBV7-8; TRBD1 matches 7 bases. CDR3 length: 16 residues. Germline CDR1 SGHVS, CDR2 FQNEAQ. V shed 5 bases and J 5 bases; nucleotides not matched to a gene: 12. The CDR3 DNA follows: TGTGCCAGCAGCCCGTCCGCAGGGGGTATTGATCAGCCCCAGCATTTT. Its translation is CASSPSAGGIDQPQHF.

This clonotype has more than one count but fewer than ten. The V and J genes are TRBV3-1 and TRBJ2-3; D perhaps matches TRBD2 (6 bases). Germline CDR1 reads LGHDT; CDR2 reads YNNKEL (reference sequence). Trimming stripped 3 bases from V and 0 bases from J, with 16 bases between. The CDR3 has 17 residues. This CDR3 reads CASSHLWAGGSTDTQYF. The CDR3 nucleotides are TGTGCCAGCAGCCACCTCTGGGCAGGAGGGAGCACAGATACGCAGTATTTT.

This clonotype was counted only a few times. The J gene is TRBJ1-5, the V gene TRBV12-3 or TRBV12-4; D ambiguous. There are 16 residues in the CDR3. V lost 2 bases and J 0 bases, leaving 11 bases between the germline ends. The CDR3 is CASSLRAGYSNQPQHF. The CDR3 DNA reads as TGTGCCAGCAGTTTAAGAGCAGGCTATAGCAATCAGCCCCAGCATTTT.

Only a few counts were recorded for this clonotype. This rearrangement joins TRBV7-9 to TRBJ1-1; maybe TRBD1 (6 bases). CDR3 size: 15 residues. Trimming removed 5 bases from V and 0 bases from J, with 13 bases in between. Germline-derived CDR1 and CDR2 are SEHNR and FQNEAQ (reference sequence). The CDR3 is CASSARDRLNTEAFF. CDR3 nucleotide sequence: TGTGCCAGCAGCGCCCGTGACAGGTTGAACACTGAAGCTTTCTTT.

This clonotype was picked up one time. The V and J genes are TRBV5-1 and TRBJ2-1; a weak D match, TRBD2 (7 bases). There are 15 residues in the CDR3. Germline V lookup: CDR1 SGHRS, CDR2 YFSETQ. Deletions cut 5 bases from V and 5 bases from J, with 17 bases between. Here the CDR3 reads CASRRGGGGDNEQFF. The CDR3 DNA reads TGCGCCAGCAGAAGGGGGGGTGGCGGCGACAATGAGCAGTTCTTC.

The V call is TRBV20-1, the J call TRBJ2-5, with D possibly matching TRBD1 (6 bases). The CDR3 is made up of 12 amino acids. Between the trimmed V and J ends, which lost 4 bases and 3 bases, there was a span of 9 bases. The germline V gene encodes CDR1 DFQATT and CDR2 SNEGSKA (reference sequence). The DNA of the CDR3 is TGCAGTGCTATCCACAGGGAAGAGACCCAGTACTTC. Its protein product is CSAIHREETQYF.

The chain has TRBV7-6 and TRBJ2-7; 10 bases map to TRBD2. Germline V gene lookup returns CDR1 SGHVS and CDR2 FNYEAQ. This CDR3 region has 16 residues. After removal of 0 bases from V and 4 bases from J, the junction contained 6 bases not matched to a gene. As DNA, the CDR3 is TGTGCCAGCAGCTTAGCACCACTAGCGGGATTATACGAGCAGTACTTC. Translated: CASSLAPLAGLYEQYF. Using reference TRBV7-6 and TRBJ2-7 for the parts outside the CDR3, the full variable domain is GAGVSQSPRYKVTKRGQDVALRCDPISGHVSLYWYRQALGQGPEFLTYFNYEAQQDKSGLPNDRFSAERPEGSISTLTIQRTEQRDSAMYRCASSLAPLAGLYEQYFGPGTRLTVT.

This chain uses TRBV12-3 or TRBV12-4 with TRBJ2-7; no definite D call. Matching the DNA end better, TRBJ2-5 makes the J call doubtful. The CDR3 runs to 14 residues. The CDR3 DNA sequence: TGTGCCAGCAGTTTGCCCCCACTTGAAGAGACCCAGTACTTC. Residues: CASSLPPLEETQYF.

This clonotype was picked up a small number of times. V and J are TRBV7-2 and TRBJ1-2; 8 bases are shared with TRBD1. The CDR3 covers 16 residues. The ends lost 5 bases at V and 4 bases at J; junction bases unmatched: 12. Germline CDR1 reads SGHTA; CDR2 reads FQGNSA. The CDR3, as DNA: TGTGCCAGCAGCACCACACCGACAGGGGTCCCCTATGGCTACACCTTC. Translation gives CASSTTPTGVPYGYTF.

This chain uses TRBV19 with TRBJ2-1; the match to TRBD2 covers 16 bases. The germline V gene has CDR1 LNHDA and CDR2 SQIVND (reference sequence). This CDR3 region has 16 residues. V was clipped by 7 bases and J by 10 bases; unmatched bases: 10. The CDR3 DNA reads as TGTGCCAGTACCACGGGACTAGCGGGAGGGCCGGCGGAGCAGTTCTTC. It translates to CASTTGLAGGPAEQFF.